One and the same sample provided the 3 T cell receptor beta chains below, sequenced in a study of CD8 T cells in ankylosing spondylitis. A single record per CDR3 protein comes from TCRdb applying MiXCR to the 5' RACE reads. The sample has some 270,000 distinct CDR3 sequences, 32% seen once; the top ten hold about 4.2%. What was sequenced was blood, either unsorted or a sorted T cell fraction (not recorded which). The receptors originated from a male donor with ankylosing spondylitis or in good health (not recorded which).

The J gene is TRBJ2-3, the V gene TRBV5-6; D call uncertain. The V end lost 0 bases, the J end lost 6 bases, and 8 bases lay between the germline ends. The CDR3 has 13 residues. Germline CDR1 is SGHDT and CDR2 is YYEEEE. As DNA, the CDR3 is TGTGCCAGCAGCTTGGGCACCAGGGATACGCAGTATTTT. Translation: CASSLGTRDTQYF.

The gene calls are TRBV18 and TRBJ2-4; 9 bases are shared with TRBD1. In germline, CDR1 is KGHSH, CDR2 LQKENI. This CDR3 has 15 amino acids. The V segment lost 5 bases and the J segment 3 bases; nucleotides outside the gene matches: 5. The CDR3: CASSVTGQGKNIQYF. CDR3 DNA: TGTGCCAGCTCAGTGACGGGACAGGGCAAAAACATTCAGTACTTC.

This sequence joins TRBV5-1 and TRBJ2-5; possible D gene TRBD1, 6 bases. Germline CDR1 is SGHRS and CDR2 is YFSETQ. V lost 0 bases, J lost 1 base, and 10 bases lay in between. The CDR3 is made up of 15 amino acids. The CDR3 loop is CASSLVSGAQETQYF. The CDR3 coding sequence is TGCGCCAGCAGCTTGGTTTCAGGGGCCCAAGAGACCCAGTACTTC.